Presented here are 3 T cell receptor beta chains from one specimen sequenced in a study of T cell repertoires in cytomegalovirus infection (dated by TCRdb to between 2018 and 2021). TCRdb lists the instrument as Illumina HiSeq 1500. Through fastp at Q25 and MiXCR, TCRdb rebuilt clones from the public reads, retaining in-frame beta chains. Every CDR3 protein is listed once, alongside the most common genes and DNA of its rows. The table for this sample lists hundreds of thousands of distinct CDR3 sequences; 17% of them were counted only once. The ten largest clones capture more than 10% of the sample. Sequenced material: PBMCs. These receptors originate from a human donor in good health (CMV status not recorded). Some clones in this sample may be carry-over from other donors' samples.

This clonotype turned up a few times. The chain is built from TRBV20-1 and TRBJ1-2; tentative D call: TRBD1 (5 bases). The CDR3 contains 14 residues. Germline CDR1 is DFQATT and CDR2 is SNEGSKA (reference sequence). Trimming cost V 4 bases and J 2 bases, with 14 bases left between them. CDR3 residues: CSATPRRGNYGYTF. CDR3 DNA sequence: TGCAGTGCTACACCCCGGCGGGGGAACTATGGCTACACCTTC.

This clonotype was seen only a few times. Here the CDR3 DNA reads TGTGCCAGCAGTTGGACAGTCGGAAATGAGCAGTTCTTC. Translating gives CASSWTVGNEQFF. The chain uses TRBV12-3 or TRBV12-4 and TRBJ2-1; D possibly corresponds to TRBD1 (6 bases). Trimming cost V 4 bases and J 7 bases, with 11 bases left between them. This CDR3 contains 13 residues.

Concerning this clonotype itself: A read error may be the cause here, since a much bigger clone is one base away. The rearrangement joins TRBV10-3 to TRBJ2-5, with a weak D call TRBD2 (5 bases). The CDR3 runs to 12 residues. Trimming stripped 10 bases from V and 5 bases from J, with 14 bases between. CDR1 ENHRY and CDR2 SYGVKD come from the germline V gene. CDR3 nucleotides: TGTGCCAGAAACGAGGGCGGGGAGACCCAGTACTTC. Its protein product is CARNEGGETQYF.